The rows below give T cell receptor beta chains drawn from one sample of a study of blood T cell repertoires in COVID-19. Here immunoSEQ multiplex PCR was the method, and the copy in TCRdb shows in-frame clones only, minus some. The table records 250,000 to 350,000 clones, about 89% of them present only once. Sequences were obtained from peripheral blood. The origin of the receptors is a middle-aged woman who had recovered from COVID-19. The CDR3 runs from the conserved cysteine through the conserved F or W.

V gene,CDR3 length,J gene,CDR3 protein
TRBV7-6,16,TRBJ2-2,CASSLEASGNTGELFF
TRBV29-1,15,TRBJ2-1,CSVVTSGGLANEQFF
TRBV3-1/TRBV3-2,15,TRBJ2-5,CASSPHGGGVETQYF
TRBV5-1,13,TRBJ1-1,CASSYNRDTEAFF
TRBV5-1,16,TRBJ2-3,CASSSGTSGSTDTQYF
TRBV18,12,TRBJ1-1,CASSWGDTEAFF
TRBV2,14,TRBJ2-5,CASSVAGGPETQYF
TRBV3-1/TRBV3-2,16,TRBJ2-7,CASSQGPGGPSYEQYF
TRBV18,15,TRBJ2-3,CASTEPGQRTDTQYF
TRBV10-3,12,TRBJ1-6,CAIGGRDSPLHF
TRBV30,13,TRBJ2-1,CAWSVRGGRAQFF
TRBV7-2,16,TRBJ2-7,CASSLGPPGLSYEQYF
TRBV11-2,15,TRBJ1-3,CASSNNALPGNTIYF
TRBV5-8,17,TRBJ2-1,CASSLASTSGIDNEQFF
TRBV29-1,13,TRBJ2-3,CSVQTGHTDTQYF
TRBV21-1,16,TRBJ2-1,CASSKWVGSGYNEQFF
TRBV30,12,TRBJ2-7,CAWGTGYYEQYF
TRBV19,15,TRBJ1-5,CASSPGGGGNQPQHF
TRBV2,14,TRBJ1-2,CASSELGADYGYTF
TRBV2,16,TRBJ2-7,CASSELTIGGTYEQYF
TRBV9,21,TRBJ1-3,CASSVRGVAVFGNNSGNTIYF
TRBV21-1,13,TRBJ2-7,CASSKDISYEQYF
TRBV12-5,16,TRBJ2-7,CASGFTPGTDFYEQYF
TRBV12-3/TRBV12-4,13,TRBJ2-7,CASRQGAVYEQYF
TRBV3-1/TRBV3-2,13,TRBJ2-7,CASGRESVYEQYF
TRBV24-1,17,TRBJ2-5,CATSDPGLAGAQETQYF
TRBV28,15,TRBJ2-7,CASSLPGTGSYEQYF
TRBV11-3,13,TRBJ2-1,CASSLGAGGEQFF
TRBV6-5,15,TRBJ1-3,CASSSTGFSGNTIYF
TRBV5-6,16,TRBJ2-3,CASRKDGTGGTDTQYF
TRBV13,16,TRBJ2-1,CASSLFAESSYNEQFF
TRBV9,16,TRBJ2-3,CASSGLAGGSTDTQYF
TRBV6-4,16,TRBJ2-3,CASSDSLANYTDTQYF
TRBV5-1,13,TRBJ2-7,CASSSGGAREQYF
TRBV11-3,13,TRBJ1-1,CASRTRGRTEAFF
TRBV11-2,15,TRBJ2-1,CASSFVEISYNEQFF
TRBV11-2,18,TRBJ2-7,CASSLDRTSGTSSYEQYF
TRBV9,15,TRBJ2-2,CASSVGQTGTGELFF
TRBV2,14,TRBJ1-2,CASRGTGKLHGYTF
TRBV19,13,TRBJ2-7,CASSIEAGYEQYF
TRBV5-4,12,TRBJ1-2,CASSWGGDGYTF
TRBV5-1,14,TRBJ2-7,CAFRGRRSSYEQYF
TRBV10-1,17,TRBJ2-7,CASSDRPSGRANYEQYF
TRBV12-5,14,TRBJ1-3,CASGPGNSGNTIYF
TRBV5-3,14,TRBJ2-3,CARSPGTETDTQYF
TRBV3-1/TRBV3-2,14,TRBJ1-4,CASSQEGGNEKLFF
TRBV19,17,TRBJ2-3,CASSPVGTGASTDTQYF
TRBV19,16,TRBJ2-7,CASSPDLGQSSYEQYF
TRBV2,14,TRBJ2-1,CAWWEGHGDNEQFF
TRBV6-5,12,TRBJ2-7,CASSQGPYEQYF
TRBV30,12,TRBJ1-2,CAWKGGSYGYTF
TRBV29-1,12,TRBJ2-5,CSGSTAQETQYF
TRBV15,15,TRBJ1-3,CATSRDRAPGNTIYF
TRBV24-1,14,TRBJ2-1,CATSAAGVDDEQFF
TRBV3-1/TRBV3-2,17,TRBJ2-2,CASSPAVGSGSSGELFF
TRBV27,13,TRBJ2-7,CASRPDRVGEQYF
TRBV28,13,TRBJ2-7,CASSSGQPHEQYF
TRBV24-1,16,TRBJ1-2,CATQPSPGQIDYGYTF
TRBV7-3,14,TRBJ2-3,CASSSRGYTDTQYF